These 7 T cell receptor beta chains came from one sample sequenced in a study of blood T cell repertoires in COVID-19. Repertoires were generated with immunoSEQ multiplex PCR, while TCRdb's copy carries only in-frame clones and drops some. The sample holds a few hundred thousand clones; over 75% are singletons and the top ten take about 0.74%. Specimen: peripheral blood. The receptors here all came from a woman in her twenties or thirties with acute or convalescent COVID-19.

Turning to this clone: In the same sample, other DNA sequences code for this CDR3. CDR3 nucleotides: TGTGCCAGTAGTATTGGTAGCGGGTTACCCTACAATGAGCAGTTCTTC. Its translation: CASSIGSGLPYNEQFF. The V call is TRBV19, the J call TRBJ2-1, with 7 positions matching TRBD2. This CDR3 is 16 amino acids long. Germline loops: CDR1 LNHDA, CDR2 SQIVND (reference sequence). After removal of 3 bases from V and 2 bases from J, the junction contained 7 bases not matched to a gene.

The chain has TRBV6-2 or TRBV6-3 and TRBJ2-7; D perhaps matches TRBD1 (5 bases). Trimming removed 0 bases from V and 2 bases from J, with 14 bases in between. Germline V gene data show CDR1 as MNHEY and CDR2 as SVGEGT. The CDR3 consists of 16 residues. DNA for the CDR3: TGTGCCAGCAGTTACTCAGGCAGGGATCCAACCTACGAGCAGTACTTC. Its protein product is CASSYSGRDPTYEQYF.

This chain uses TRBV12-3 or TRBV12-4 with TRBJ2-7; 9 nucleotides align to TRBD1. The CDR3 runs 13 residues. With 4 bases clipped from V and 5 bases from J, the junction kept 3 bases outside the gene matches. CDR3 in DNA: TGTGCCAGCAGTTACAGGGGGCGGAACGAGCAGTACTTC. As protein: CASSYRGRNEQYF.

This chain joins TRBV19 and TRBJ2-3; D call uncertain. CDR3 size: 13 residues. Germline V lookup: CDR1 LNHDA, CDR2 SQIVND (reference sequence). V lost 7 bases and J lost 1, with 9 bases in between. The CDR3 is CASKVGGTDTQYF. In DNA form, the CDR3 reads TGTGCCAGTAAGGTAGGAGGCACAGATACGCAGTATTTT.

The chain couples TRBV19 to TRBJ1-5; TRBD1 is a possible D gene (5 bases). Germline V CDR1 and CDR2: LNHDA, SQIVND (reference sequence). CDR3 length: 17 residues. The V end was cut by 5 bases, the J end by 4 bases, with 21 bases between. DNA for the CDR3: TGTGCCAGTAGTCGCCAGACAGCCTCTCCGTTTAATCAGCCCCAGCATTTT. This sequence encodes CASSRQTASPFNQPQHF.

The chain couples TRBV7-2 to TRBJ1-5; D is unresolved. The CDR3 contains 13 residues. V shed 3 bases and J shed 4 bases, with 7 bases lying between them. Germline-derived CDR1 and CDR2 are SGHTA and FQGNSA. The CDR3 nucleotides read TGTGCCAGCAGCTTCGGGGTTAATCAGCCCCAGCATTTT. This translates into CASSFGVNQPQHF.

About this clone itself: The same CDR3 also results from other DNA sequences found in this sample. The gene calls are TRBV18 and TRBJ1-3, with D possibly being TRBD1 (6 bases). V was trimmed by 1 base and J by 7 bases, leaving 14 bases between them. CDR1 is KGHSH, CDR2 LQKENI, per germline. The CDR3 totals 15 residues. CDR3 residues: CASSPQTGTGNTIYF. The CDR3 bases are TGTGCCAGCTCACCACAAACAGGGACGGGGAACACCATATATTTT.